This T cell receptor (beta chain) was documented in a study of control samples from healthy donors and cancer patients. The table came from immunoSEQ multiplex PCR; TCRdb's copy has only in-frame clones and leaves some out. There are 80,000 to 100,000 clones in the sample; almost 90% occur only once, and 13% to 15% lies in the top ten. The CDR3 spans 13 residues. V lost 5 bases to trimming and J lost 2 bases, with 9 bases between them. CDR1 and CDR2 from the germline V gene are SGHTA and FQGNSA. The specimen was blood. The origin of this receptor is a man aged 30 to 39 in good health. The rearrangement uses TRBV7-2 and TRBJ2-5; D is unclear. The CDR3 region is CASSAWGQETQYF. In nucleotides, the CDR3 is TGTGCCAGCAGCGCCTGGGGTCAAGAGACCCAGTACTTC.